The clone carrying this TCR beta chain occurred many times. No antigen is known for it. As for time point: sample taken at primary tumor resection. These data originate in a study of spatial heterogeneity in lung cancer. Study background: Within tumor regions, the number of TCR transcripts tracked closely with a T cell module score obtained from matched bulk RNA-seq. Raw reads contained each unique TCR and UMI combination more than ten times on average.

TCRdb recomputed calls from the 5' RACE reads with MiXCR, one row per CDR3 protein. In the table there are 20,000 to 25,000 distinct CDR3 sequences, approximately 9% of which are singletons. Findings of the study overall: Counts of ubiquitous and regional expanded TCRs tracked ubiquitous and regional nonsynonymous mutations, respectively. Counts of expanded intratumoral alpha and beta TCRs tracked tumor mutation counts.

Germline V gene lookup returns CDR1 SEHNR and CDR2 FQNEAQ (reference sequence). The V end lost 0 bases, the J end lost 9 bases, and 12 bases lay between the germline ends. The CDR3 runs 14 residues. This clonotype was obtained from a male donor with early-stage non-small cell lung cancer. V usage is TRBV7-9 and J usage is TRBJ2-1, with D perhaps matching TRBD2 (5 bases). Source: lung tumor tissue, taken at surgery. The CDR3 spells CASSLAPGLGEQFF. The DNA of the CDR3 is TGTGCCAGCAGCTTAGCGCCGGGGTTGGGTGAGCAGTTCTTC.